This T cell receptor beta chain is drawn from a study of T-cell memory formation after mild COVID-19. Study as a whole: TCR clusters were mostly donor specific. Findings and caveats of the study: CD4/CD8 balance characterized clones contracting day 15 to 85, and CD4+ skew characterized later expanders. Second-wave clones with a day 37 peak had unconfirmed SARS-CoV-2 specificity. CD4+ contracting clones lay mainly in CM and EM, CD8+ ones in EMRA.

TCRdb processed the 5' RACE reads anew with MiXCR; each CDR3 protein has one entry. This sample carries roughly 130,000 distinct CDR3 sequences, about 6% of them seen once, and the ten largest clones take 2% to 2.5%. Points on this clonotype: What it binds is not known.

The CDR3 is 15 amino acids. V lost 0 bases to trimming and J lost 1 base, with 12 bases between them. Per the germline V gene, CDR1 is DFQATT and CDR2 is SNEGSKA (reference sequence). The rearrangement joins TRBV20-1 to TRBJ1-1; no reliable D call. The sequenced sample was PBMCs or a T cell subset sorted from them (not recorded which). This clonotype was obtained from an adult woman who had mild COVID-19 (a few samples of this study predate the infection). Cell type and time point are not known. This CDR3 is CSARDSTARNTEAFF. The CDR3 DNA reads TGCAGTGCTAGAGATTCCACCGCCAGGAACACTGAAGCTTTCTTT.